The rows below give T cell receptor beta chains drawn from one sample of a study of blood T cell repertoires in COVID-19. Assay: immunoSEQ multiplex PCR; the TCRdb copy retains only in-frame clones and omits some. The sample lists some 160,000 clones, 70% to 90% seen once, with around 3% in the top ten. The source material was peripheral blood. The receptor set was obtained from a man in his sixties with acute or convalescent COVID-19. CDR3s include the opening cysteine and the closing phenylalanine or tryptophan. The D gene is left open where the match is weak. The listing skips clone size in some rows; elsewhere it reads once, few, many or a size class.

D,J,size,V,DNA,CDR3
NA,TRBJ1-1,NA,TRBV5-1,TGCGCCAGCAGCTCTTACGGGGGGGTCACTGAAGCTTTCTTT,CASSSYGGVTEAFF
NA,TRBJ2-1,once,TRBV29-1,TGCAGCGTTGTAAAAGGCGGCTACAATGAGCAGTTCTTC,CSVVKGGYNEQFF
NA,TRBJ1-1,NA,TRBV6-5,TGTGCCAGCAGTTACAGGAAGAGGCGGAACACTGAAGCTTTCTTT,CASSYRKRRNTEAFF
TRBD2,TRBJ2-3,NA,TRBV30,TGTGCCTGGAGTGTCCAAAGACTAGCGGGGGTTAGCACAGATACGCAGTATTTT,CAWSVQRLAGVSTDTQYF
TRBD1,TRBJ1-2,NA,TRBV18,TGTGCCAGCTCACCAGTGACATCCGGACAGGGGAACTATGGCTACACCTTC,CASSPVTSGQGNYGYTF
NA,TRBJ1-1,NA,TRBV4-1,TGCGCCAGCAGCCCCCACGAAGCCCAGGCAGTCACTGAAGCTTTCTTT,CASSPHEAQAVTEAFF
NA,TRBJ1-2,NA,TRBV9,TGTGCCAGCAGTCGTAGCGAACCTCTCTATGGCTACACCTTC,CASSRSEPLYGYTF
TRBD1,TRBJ2-2,once,TRBV9,TGTGCCAGCAGCGTAGAGGTGGACAGGGGGGCCGGGGAGCTGTTTTTT,CASSVEVDRGAGELFF
TRBD1,TRBJ1-6,NA,TRBV19,TGTGCCAGTAGTACACGGACAGGGGGATACAATTCACCCCTCCACTTT,CASSTRTGGYNSPLHF
TRBD1,TRBJ1-5,NA,TRBV30,TGTGCCGGGTGTAGGGTCTATGGACAGGGGTCGAAGCCCCAGCATTTT,CAGCRVYGQGSKPQHF
TRBD1,TRBJ1-2,once,TRBV19,TGTGCCAGTAGTGGACAGGCCTTGGGGTATGGCTACACCTTC,CASSGQALGYGYTF
NA,TRBJ1-1,NA,TRBV12-3/TRBV12-4,TGTGCCAGCAGTTTTGGAGGGAAATTTGAAGCTTTCTTT,CASSFGGKFEAFF
NA,TRBJ2-7,once,TRBV7-2,TGTGCCAGCAGCTTAGAACAGCGGGTGGCCTACGAGCAGTACTTC,CASSLEQRVAYEQYF
TRBD1,TRBJ1-6,NA,TRBV9,TGTGCCAGCAGCGTAAACTCGGGACAGGGGAATTCGCCCCTCCACTTT,CASSVNSGQGNSPLHF
NA,TRBJ1-5,NA,TRBV19,TGTGCCAGTAGTTACACCCATGGCAATCAGCCCCAGCATTTT,CASSYTHGNQPQHF
TRBD2,TRBJ2-1,NA,TRBV9,TGTGCCAGCAGCGTGGGGACTAGCGGGGGCAATGAGCAGTTCTTC,CASSVGTSGGNEQFF
NA,TRBJ1-4,NA,TRBV2,TGTGCCAGCAGTGTGGGCCACTGGGAAAAACTGTTTTTT,CASSVGHWEKLFF
TRBD1,TRBJ1-1,NA,TRBV6-5,TGTGCCAGCACTAGGGACAGGGGCTTTTCCACTGAAGCTTTCTTT,CASTRDRGFSTEAFF
TRBD2,TRBJ2-7,NA,TRBV2,TGTGCCACCGAGAGCGGGGGGGGATACGAGCAGTACTTC,CATESGGGYEQYF
NA,TRBJ1-2,NA,TRBV2,TGTGCCAGCACTCGAGAATCGGGAGGCTACACCTTC,CASTRESGGYTF
NA,TRBJ1-5,NA,TRBV5-4,TGTGCCAGCAGCTTGGGGCCCGATCAGCCCCAGCATTTT,CASSLGPDQPQHF
NA,TRBJ1-1,once,TRBV24-1,TGTGCCACCAGTGAAGGCGGAAGCACTGAAGCTTTCTTT,CATSEGGSTEAFF
NA,TRBJ1-1,many,TRBV9,TGTGCCAGCAGCGTAGACCCTCGGGCTGAAGCTTTCTTT,CASSVDPRAEAFF
NA,TRBJ1-2,NA,TRBV12-3/TRBV12-4,TGTGCCAGCAGCAACGCGGACAGTCGCGGCTACACCTTC,CASSNADSRGYTF
TRBD2,TRBJ2-1,once,TRBV30,TGTGCCTGGAGTGTACTTGGGGGGGTCAATGAGCAGTTCTTC,CAWSVLGGVNEQFF
NA,TRBJ1-1,NA,TRBV24-1,TGTGCCACCACGCAGGGGCCGAACACTGAAGCTTTCTTT,CATTQGPNTEAFF
NA,TRBJ1-2,NA,TRBV7-8,TGTGCCAGCCGATTGAAACGGGGTGTAGACTATGGCTACACCTTC,CASRLKRGVDYGYTF
NA,TRBJ1-1,NA,TRBV7-2,TGTGCCAGCAGCAAGGGACGTTGGACTATGAACACTGAAGCTTTCTTT,CASSKGRWTMNTEAFF
NA,TRBJ1-2,NA,TRBV10-3,TGTGCCATCACCCGAGACCTGGACAGCTATGGCTACACCTTC,CAITRDLDSYGYTF
NA,TRBJ1-2,NA,TRBV29-1,TGCAGCGTTGAAGGCTCGGGCTATGGCTACACCTTC,CSVEGSGYGYTF
NA,TRBJ1-1,NA,TRBV10-3,TGTGCCATCAAGGGCCTGGACAGCGCAAACACTGAAGCTTTCTTT,CAIKGLDSANTEAFF
NA,TRBJ1-5,few,TRBV5-6,TGTGCCAGCAGCTTGGGGCCGCCTGAGGGCAATCAGCCCCAGCATTTT,CASSLGPPEGNQPQHF
TRBD2,TRBJ2-1,NA,TRBV27,TGTGCCAGCAGTTTAGGGGGGGGTAGGGAGCAGTTCTTC,CASSLGGGREQFF
TRBD1,TRBJ2-7,NA,TRBV6-6,TGTGCCAGCAGTTACGGCGGACAGGGAGACGAGCAGTACTTC,CASSYGGQGDEQYF
NA,TRBJ2-5,NA,TRBV27,TGTGCCAGCAGTTTAGGGCGACGGCTCCAAGAGACCCAGTACTTC,CASSLGRRLQETQYF
NA,TRBJ1-2,NA,TRBV12-3/TRBV12-4,TGTGCCAGCAATATACAGGGAAGCTATGGCTACACCTTC,CASNIQGSYGYTF
NA,TRBJ2-1,NA,TRBV19,TGTGCCAGTAGTATAGATCGGAGGTATGAGCAGTTCTTC,CASSIDRRYEQFF
NA,TRBJ1-2,NA,TRBV19,TGTGCCAGTAGAGGGGGAGATTATGGCTACACCTTC,CASRGGDYGYTF
TRBD1,TRBJ1-1,NA,TRBV6-5,TGTGCCAGCAGTTCGGACAGGGGGCGGGGGAACACTGAAGCTTTCTTT,CASSSDRGRGNTEAFF
NA,TRBJ1-3,NA,TRBV2,TGTGCCAGCGGCCAGGGGTTCGGAAACACCATATATTTT,CASGQGFGNTIYF
NA,TRBJ1-1,NA,TRBV5-1,TGCGCCAGCAGCTTGTATCGGGGTGGCACTGAAGCTTTCTTT,CASSLYRGGTEAFF
TRBD1,TRBJ1-1,NA,TRBV19,TGTGCCAGTAGTATGGACAGGGGCGTGTTCACTGAAGCTTTCTTT,CASSMDRGVFTEAFF
TRBD1,TRBJ2-1,NA,TRBV6-6,TGTGCCAGCAAGGGACAGGGTAGGGTTAATGAGCAGTTCTTC,CASKGQGRVNEQFF
TRBD1,TRBJ1-1,NA,TRBV19,TGTGCCAGTAGTAGAAGGGGACAGCCGATTGATGAAGCTTTCTTT,CASSRRGQPIDEAFF
NA,TRBJ2-7,NA,TRBV24-1,TGTGCCACCAGTGACCCCAACAGGAACGAGCAGTACTTC,CATSDPNRNEQYF
TRBD1,TRBJ1-3,NA,TRBV5-1,TGCGCCAGCAGCCTGGGGACAGGCGGCGTCGGAAACACCATATATTTT,CASSLGTGGVGNTIYF
TRBD2,TRBJ2-1,NA,TRBV2,TGTGCCAGCAGTGCGGCTAGCGGGGGGGCCAATGAGCAGTTCTTC,CASSAASGGANEQFF
TRBD1,TRBJ1-5,NA,TRBV19,TGTGCCAGTAGACCGGACAGGGAAGGTCAGCCCCAGCATTTT,CASRPDREGQPQHF
TRBD2,TRBJ2-1,once,TRBV6-1,TGTGCCAGCAGTGAATGGAGCGGGATGAATGAGCAGTTCTTC,CASSEWSGMNEQFF
TRBD1,TRBJ2-1,once,TRBV6-5,TGTGCCAGCACTTACAGGGGCGATGAGCAGTTCTTC,CASTYRGDEQFF
NA,TRBJ1-1,NA,TRBV11-2,TGTGCCAGCAGCCAAAGGAGGGGTCAGGGAGGGACTGAAGCTTTCTTT,CASSQRRGQGGTEAFF
NA,TRBJ2-6,once,TRBV11-2,TGTGCCAGCAGCTGGGAACAGGGCGTTACCGATGGGGCCAACGTCCTGACTTTC,CASSWEQGVTDGANVLTF
TRBD1,TRBJ2-7,NA,TRBV10-1,TGCGCCAGCAGTGAGGCGACAGGGGTTTACGAGCAGTACTTC,CASSEATGVYEQYF
NA,TRBJ1-1,NA,TRBV29-1,TGCAGCGCAATAGCCGGACAGCCGAACACTGAAGCTTTCTTT,CSAIAGQPNTEAFF
NA,TRBJ1-3,NA,TRBV6-6,TGTGCCAGCAGGTCTAGCGGGTTTGATGGAAACACCATATATTTT,CASRSSGFDGNTIYF
TRBD1,TRBJ1-2,NA,TRBV29-1,TGCAGCGTCGCGGACAGGCGAACTAACTATGGCTACACCTTC,CSVADRRTNYGYTF
TRBD1,TRBJ2-7,NA,TRBV9,TGTGCCAGCAGGAGCTGGGACAGGGGTTTGGACTTC,CASRSWDRGLDF
NA,TRBJ1-3,NA,TRBV12-3/TRBV12-4,TGTGCCAGCAGTTCGGGGGACACCATATATTTT,CASSSGDTIYF